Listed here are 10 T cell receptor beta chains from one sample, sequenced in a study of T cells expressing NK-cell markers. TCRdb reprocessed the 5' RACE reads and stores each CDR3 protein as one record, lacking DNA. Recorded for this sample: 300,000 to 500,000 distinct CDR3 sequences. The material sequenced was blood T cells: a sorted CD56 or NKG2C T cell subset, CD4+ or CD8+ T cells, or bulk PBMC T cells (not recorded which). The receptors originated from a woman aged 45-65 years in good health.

CDR3 loop: CSARDGGDGETQYF. The gene calls are TRBV20-1 and TRBJ2-5. This CDR3 contains 14 residues. Germline CDR1 reads DFQATT; CDR2 reads SNEGSKA (reference sequence).

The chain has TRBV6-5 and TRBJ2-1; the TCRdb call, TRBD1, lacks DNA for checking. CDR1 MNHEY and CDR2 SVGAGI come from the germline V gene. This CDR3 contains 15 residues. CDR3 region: CATRVGASSYNEQFF.

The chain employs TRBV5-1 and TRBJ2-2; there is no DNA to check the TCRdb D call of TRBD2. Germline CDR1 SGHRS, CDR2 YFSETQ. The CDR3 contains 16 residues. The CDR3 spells CASELGRRGNTGELFF. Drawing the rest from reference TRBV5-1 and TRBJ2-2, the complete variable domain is KAGVTQTPRYLIKTRGQQVTLSCSPISGHRSVSWYQQTPGQGLQFLFEYFSETQRNKGNFPGRFSGRQFSNSRSEMNVSTLELGDSALYLCASELGRRGNTGELFFGEGSRLTVL.

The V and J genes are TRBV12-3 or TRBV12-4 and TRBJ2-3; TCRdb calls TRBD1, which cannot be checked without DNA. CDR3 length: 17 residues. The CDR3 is CASSLGPGARTTDTQYF.

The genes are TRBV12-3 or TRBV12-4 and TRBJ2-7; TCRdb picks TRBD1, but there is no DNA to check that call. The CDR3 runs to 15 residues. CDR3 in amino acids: CASSPGTGGRREQYF.

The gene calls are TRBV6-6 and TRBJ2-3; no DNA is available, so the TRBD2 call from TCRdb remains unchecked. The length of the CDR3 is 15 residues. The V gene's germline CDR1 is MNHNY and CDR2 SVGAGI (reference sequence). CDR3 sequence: CASSSQTRPTDTQYF.

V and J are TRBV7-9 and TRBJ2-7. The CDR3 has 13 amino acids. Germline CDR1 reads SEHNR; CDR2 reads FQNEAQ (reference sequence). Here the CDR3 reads CASSHLMTYEQYF.

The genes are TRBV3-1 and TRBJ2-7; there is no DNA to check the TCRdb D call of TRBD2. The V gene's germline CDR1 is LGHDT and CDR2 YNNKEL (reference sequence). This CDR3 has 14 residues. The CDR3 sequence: CASSPWTSIREQYF.

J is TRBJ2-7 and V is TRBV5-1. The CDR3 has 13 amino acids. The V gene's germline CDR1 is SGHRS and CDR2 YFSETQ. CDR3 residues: CASSLGPLGEQYF. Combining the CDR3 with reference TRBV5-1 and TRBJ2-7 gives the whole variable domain KAGVTQTPRYLIKTRGQQVTLSCSPISGHRSVSWYQQTPGQGLQFLFEYFSETQRNKGNFPGRFSGRQFSNSRSEMNVSTLELGDSALYLCASSLGPLGEQYFGPGTRLTVT.

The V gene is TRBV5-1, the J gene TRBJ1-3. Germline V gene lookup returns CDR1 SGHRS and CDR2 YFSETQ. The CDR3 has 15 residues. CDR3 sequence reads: CASSLGDRSGNTIYF.